A single sample gave rise to the 13 T cell receptor beta chains below, sequenced in a study of T cell repertoires in cytomegalovirus infection. TCRdb fed the reads into MiXCR, producing one record per CDR3 protein. The sample has around 740,000 distinct CDR3 sequences, less than 40% seen once. Sequencing was carried out using PBMCs. The source is a human donor in good health (CMV status not recorded). Some clones in this sample may be carry-over from other donors' samples.

The genes are TRBV25-1 and TRBJ1-2; the match to TRBD1 covers 7 bases. The CDR3 spans 16 residues. Germline loops: CDR1 MGHDK, CDR2 SYGVNS. Trimming removed 5 bases from V and 7 bases from J; junction bases left unmatched: 16. CDR3 region: CASSPGLTGFYSGYTF. DNA for the CDR3: TGTGCCAGCAGTCCTGGGCTGACAGGGTTTTACTCTGGCTACACCTTC.

This rearrangement joins TRBV3-1 to TRBJ2-5; TRBD2 matches 14 bases. Germline trimming cut 2 bases from V and 5 bases from J; bases unmatched to any gene: 13. The CDR3 is 19 residues long. The germline CDR1 and CDR2 sequences are LGHDT and YNNKEL (reference sequence). The CDR3 DNA sequence: TGTGCCAGCAGCCAACTGACTAGCGGGAGGGCCTACGATCCGGAGACCCAGTACTTC. Translated: CASSQLTSGRAYDPETQYF.

The gene calls are TRBV20-1 and TRBJ2-1; 7 positions match TRBD2. Germline V lookup: CDR1 DFQATT, CDR2 SNEGSKA (reference sequence). V was clipped by 4 bases and J by 6 bases; unmatched bases: 9. This CDR3 is built from 14 residues. The CDR3 DNA reads as TGCAGTGCTACCACCGGGAGGAGTGTCAATGAGCAGTTCTTC. Translation: CSATTGRSVNEQFF.

The chain is built from TRBV4-2 and TRBJ1-6, with D tentatively TRBD1 (6 bases). Trimming cost V 0 bases and J 8 bases, with 20 bases left between them. The germline gives CDR1 LGHNA, CDR2 YNFKEQ. The CDR3 runs 18 residues. The CDR3 here is CASSQELAGGYVDSPLHF. For the CDR3, the DNA is TGTGCCAGCAGCCAAGAACTGGCGGGGGGCTACGTGGATTCACCCCTCCACTTT.

This clonotype was found many times. This chain uses TRBV28 with TRBJ1-2; 7 positions match TRBD1. There are 15 residues in the CDR3. With 5 bases clipped from V and 2 bases from J, the junction kept 8 bases outside the gene matches. Germline V gene sequence: CDR1 MDHEN, CDR2 SYDVKM. The CDR3 sequence is CASSILTGDNYGYTF. The DNA for the CDR3 is TGTGCCAGCAGTATACTCACAGGGGACAACTATGGCTACACCTTC.

The genes are TRBV19 and TRBJ2-1; TRBD2 aligns across 16 bases. The CDR3 loop spans 17 amino acids. The germline gives CDR1 LNHDA, CDR2 SQIVND (reference sequence). V was clipped by 4 bases and J by 9 bases; unmatched bases: 9. CDR3: CASSKGLAGGAGLEQFF. The CDR3 DNA is TGTGCCAGTAGTAAGGGACTAGCGGGGGGGGCTGGTCTTGAGCAGTTCTTC.

The rearrangement joins TRBV30 to TRBJ1-5; 7 bases are a match to TRBD1. Per the germline V gene, CDR1 is GTSNPN and CDR2 is SVGIG (reference sequence). V lost 5 bases and J lost 0; bases outside the gene matches: 10. The CDR3 is 16 amino acids. The DNA for the CDR3 is TGTGCCTGGGGATACAGGGGACACCTTAGCAATCAGCCCCAGCATTTT. It specifies CAWGYRGHLSNQPQHF.

About this clonotype: A junction end diverges from the germline sequence, so it may reflect a read error. The rearrangement links TRBV4-1 to TRBJ2-7; tentatively, D is TRBD1 or TRBD2 (6 bases each). This CDR3 has 15 residues. CDR1 and CDR2 from the germline V gene are MGHRA and YSYEKL. CDR3 DNA sequence: TGCGCCAGCAGACAAGAAGTCGGGGGCGTCTACGAGCAGTACTTC. Translated: CASRQEVGGVYEQYF.

This clonotype appeared once. The chain joins TRBV20-1 to TRBJ2-7, with TRBD1 matching 9 bases. The germline V gene encodes CDR1 DFQATT and CDR2 SNEGSKA (reference sequence). This CDR3 region has 14 residues. V lost 6 bases, J lost 3 bases, and 9 bases stayed unmatched. CDR3 loop: CSAYSGTGSYEQYF. The CDR3, as DNA: TGCAGTGCGTACTCCGGGACAGGGAGCTACGAGCAGTACTTC.

This clonotype was seen more than once but under ten times. CDR3 in DNA: TGTGCCAGCAGTTACCAGGGGTACACTGAAGCTTTCTTT. The encoded protein is CASSYQGYTEAFF. V gene TRBV6-5 combines with J gene TRBJ1-1; D may be TRBD1 (6 bases). Per germline, CDR1 MNHEY and CDR2 SVGAGI. V lost 2 bases and J lost 3, with 7 bases in between. The CDR3 loop spans 13 amino acids.

The chain joins TRBV20-1 to TRBJ2-7, with TRBD1 matching over 8 bases. CDR3 length: 13 amino acids. J was trimmed by 5 bases and V by 6 bases; bases with no gene match: 9. Germline CDR1 and CDR2: DFQATT and SNEGSKA (reference sequence). DNA of the CDR3: TGCAGTGCCATTCAGGGGGCTATAAACGAGCAGTACTTC. Its translation: CSAIQGAINEQYF.

This clonotype was counted a few times. The chain joins TRBV7-2 to TRBJ2-7; perhaps TRBD2 as D (5 bases). CDR1 is SGHTA and CDR2 is FQGNSA in the germline V gene. The CDR3 length is 14 residues. The ends were cut back, 3 bases at V and 3 bases at J, with 12 bases in the middle. Here the CDR3 reads CASSFGVAFYEQYF. The CDR3 nucleotides read TGTGCCAGCAGCTTCGGGGTCGCGTTCTACGAGCAGTACTTC.

This clonotype was counted a few times. The chain is built from TRBV19 and TRBJ2-1, with 14 bases lining up with TRBD2. The CDR3 is 15 residues long. CDR1 LNHDA and CDR2 SQIVND come from the germline V gene (reference sequence). The V segment lost 4 bases and the J segment 12 bases; nucleotides outside the gene matches: 8. In DNA, the CDR3 is TGTGCCAGTAGTACCTCGACTAGCGGGGGGGCCGGGCAGTTCTTC. Translating gives CASSTSTSGGAGQFF.